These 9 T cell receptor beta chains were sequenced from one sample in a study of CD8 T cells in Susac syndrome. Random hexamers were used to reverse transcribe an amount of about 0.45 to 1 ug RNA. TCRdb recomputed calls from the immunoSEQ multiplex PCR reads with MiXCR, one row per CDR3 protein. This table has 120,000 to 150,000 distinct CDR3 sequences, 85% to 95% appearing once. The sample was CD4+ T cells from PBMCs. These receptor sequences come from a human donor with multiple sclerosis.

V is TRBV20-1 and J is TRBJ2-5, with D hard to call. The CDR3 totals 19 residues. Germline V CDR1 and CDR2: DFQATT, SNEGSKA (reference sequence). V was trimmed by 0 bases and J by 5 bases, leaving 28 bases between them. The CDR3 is CSARDYFSALKTKGETQYF. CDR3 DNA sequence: TGCAGTGCTAGAGATTACTTTTCGGCCCTAAAAACTAAAGGGGAGACCCAGTACTTC.

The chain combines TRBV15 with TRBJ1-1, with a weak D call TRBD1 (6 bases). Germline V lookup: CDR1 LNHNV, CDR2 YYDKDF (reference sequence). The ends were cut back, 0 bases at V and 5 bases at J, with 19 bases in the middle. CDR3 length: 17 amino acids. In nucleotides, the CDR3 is TGTGCCACCAGCAGAGATGGGCACATCCTAAGGGGGACTGAAGCTTTCTTT. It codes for CATSRDGHILRGTEAFF.

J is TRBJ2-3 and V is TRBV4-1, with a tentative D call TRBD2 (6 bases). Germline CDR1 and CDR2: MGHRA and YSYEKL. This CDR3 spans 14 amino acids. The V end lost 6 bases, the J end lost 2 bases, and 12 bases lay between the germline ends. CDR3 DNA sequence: TGCGCCAGCAGACCTGGCGGGGACACAGATACGCAGTATTTT. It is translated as CASRPGGDTDTQYF.

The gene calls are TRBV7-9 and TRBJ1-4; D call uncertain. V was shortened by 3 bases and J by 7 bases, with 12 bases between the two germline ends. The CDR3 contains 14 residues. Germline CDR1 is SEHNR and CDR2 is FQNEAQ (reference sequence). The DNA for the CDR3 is TGTGCCAGCAGCTTCCTGAATACGGGTGAAAAACTGTTTTTT. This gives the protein CASSFLNTGEKLFF.

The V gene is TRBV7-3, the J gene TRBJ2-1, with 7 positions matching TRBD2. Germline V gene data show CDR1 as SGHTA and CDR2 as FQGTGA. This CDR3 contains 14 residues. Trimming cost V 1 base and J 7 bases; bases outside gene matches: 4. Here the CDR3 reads CASSLSGSRNEQFF. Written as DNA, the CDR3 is TGTGCCAGCAGCTTAAGCGGGAGTAGGAATGAGCAGTTCTTC.

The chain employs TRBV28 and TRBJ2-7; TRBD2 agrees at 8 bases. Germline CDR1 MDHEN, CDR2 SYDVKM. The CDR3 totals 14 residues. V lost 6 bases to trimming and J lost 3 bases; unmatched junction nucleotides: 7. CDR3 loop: CASRPGTRYYEQYF. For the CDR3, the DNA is TGTGCCAGCAGACCCGGGACTAGGTACTACGAGCAGTACTTC.

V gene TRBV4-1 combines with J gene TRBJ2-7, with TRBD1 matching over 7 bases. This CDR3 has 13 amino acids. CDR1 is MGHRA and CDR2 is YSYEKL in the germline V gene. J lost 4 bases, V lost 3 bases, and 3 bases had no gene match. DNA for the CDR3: TGCGCCAGCAGCCAGGACAGGCTGTACGAGCAGTACTTC. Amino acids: CASSQDRLYEQYF.

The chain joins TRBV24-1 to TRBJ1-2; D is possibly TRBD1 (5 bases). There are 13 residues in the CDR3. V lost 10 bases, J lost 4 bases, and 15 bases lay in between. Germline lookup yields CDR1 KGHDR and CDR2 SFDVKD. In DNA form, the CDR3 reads TGTGCCACTAGTCGGGACCTCGGCTATGGCTACACCTTC. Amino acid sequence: CATSRDLGYGYTF.

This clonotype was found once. DNA for the CDR3: TGCAGCGCACGGACTAGCGGAACACTAACCTACGAGCAGTACTTC. Protein sequence: CSARTSGTLTYEQYF. V is TRBV29-1 and J is TRBJ2-7, with 10 bases aligning to TRBD2. CDR1 is SQVTM and CDR2 is ANQGSEA in the germline V gene. The CDR3 consists of 15 residues. Trimming cost V 7 bases and J 2 bases; bases outside gene matches: 11.